A single T cell receptor (beta chain) is shown here with its context. What it binds is not known. The CDR3 is made up of 17 amino acids. The germline CDR1 and CDR2 sequences are SGHTS and YDEGEE. V dropped 4 bases and J dropped 6; count of bases not matched to a gene: 11. This sample is drawn from a study of cytomegalovirus exposure and HLA in healthy donors. General study points: Among the CMV-associated chains, three were confirmed in vitro as specific for CMV antigens. Reports showed the classifier diagnosing cytomegalovirus status with high specificity and sensitivity.

It was healthy bone marrow donors who served as donors. The PCR was carried out with 60 Vbeta primers and 13 Jbeta primers. Assay: immunoSEQ multiplex PCR; the TCRdb copy retains only in-frame clones and omits some. The table records some 170,000 clones, 60% to 80% of them present only once. The chain uses TRBV5-8 and TRBJ2-1; 12 bases map to TRBD2. This clonotype originated in a man aged 40-49 years in good health and CMV-seropositive. The source material was PBMCs. The CDR3 loop is CASSPSIWTSGTNEQFF. The CDR3, as DNA: TGTGCCAGCAGCCCCTCCATTTGGACTAGCGGGACCAATGAGCAGTTCTTC.